This paragraph covers one TCR beta chain sequence. Its antigen is unknown. The data derive from a study of T cells in localized non-small cell lung cancer. Study-level results: With higher T cell density in blood came longer overall survival.

The CDR3 is made up of 14 amino acids. V gave up 3 bases and J gave up 8 bases, with 11 bases separating them. The germline gives CDR1 MGHRA, CDR2 YSYEKL. Measured with immunoSEQ multiplex PCR; TCRdb has only the in-frame clones, and not every one. In the table there are roughly 1,200 clones, over 25% of which are singletons. J is TRBJ1-6 and V is TRBV4-1; D not resolved. This receptor was obtained from a male donor aged 60 or over with stage I squamous cell lung carcinoma. Sequencing was performed on normal lung tissue next to the tumor, taken before any cancer treatment. CDR3 nucleotide sequence: TGCGCCAGCAGCCAGATAGTTATCGATTCACCCCTCCACTTT. This translates into CASSQIVIDSPLHF.